The rows below give T cell receptor beta chains drawn from one sample of a study of shared clonotypes between healthy human individuals. This table comes from immunoSEQ multiplex PCR, and its TCRdb copy is limited to in-frame clones, with some not included. The profile covers over 1.5 million clones, with 98% appearing a single time and roughly 0.45% taken by the ten largest. Sequencing was performed on naive CD4+ T cells sorted from blood. These receptors all come from a man aged 30-40 years in good health. Each CDR3 is given with its conserved first and last residue. Each record gives: D gene, V gene, clone size, J gene, CDR3 protein, CDR3 DNA. D genes are given only for firm matches. Not every row has a clone size; where given, it reads once, few, many or a size class.

TRBD2	TRBV18	-	TRBJ2-7	CASSLSGSYHEQYF	TGTGCCAGCTCACTTAGCGGGAGTTACCACGAGCAGTACTTC
TRBD1	TRBV6-5	-	TRBJ2-6	CASTTRGRANVLTF	TGTGCCAGTACAACCAGGGGGAGGGCCAACGTCCTGACTTTC
-	TRBV28	-	TRBJ1-4	CASSLRGLGEKLFF	TGTGCCAGCAGTTTACGGGGACTTGGTGAAAAACTGTTTTTT
TRBD2	TRBV6-5	-	TRBJ2-7	CASGTSGKYEQYF	TGTGCCAGCGGGACTAGCGGGAAGTACGAGCAGTACTTC
TRBD1	TRBV29-1	once	TRBJ2-7	CSVDWTGEGEQYF	TGCAGCGTTGATTGGACAGGGGAAGGCGAGCAGTACTTC
TRBD2	TRBV19	-	TRBJ2-1	CASSINGPSGSLEQFF	TGTGCCAGTAGTATAAACGGTCCCAGCGGGAGTCTTGAGCAGTTCTTC
TRBD1	TRBV14	once	TRBJ1-2	CASSRLTGGESLRYTF	TGTGCCAGCAGCCGATTGACAGGGGGCGAATCCTTGCGCTACACCTTC
-	TRBV4-1	-	TRBJ2-7	CASSQDAYEQYF	TGCGCCAGCAGCCAAGACGCCTACGAGCAGTACTTC
TRBD2	TRBV18	once	TRBJ2-3	CASSPPNGGDPTDTQYF	TGTGCCAGCTCACCACCTAATGGGGGGGACCCCACAGATACGCAGTATTTT
TRBD2	TRBV19	-	TRBJ2-3	CASSIVLAGGPDTQYF	TGTGCCAGTAGTATCGTGCTAGCGGGAGGGCCAGATACGCAGTATTTT
-	TRBV5-1	-	TRBJ2-1	CASSRDANEQFF	TGCGCCAGCAGCCGGGACGCCAATGAGCAGTTCTTC
TRBD1	TRBV27	-	TRBJ2-7	CASSLGTGTDSYEQYF	TGTGCCAGCAGTTTGGGAACCGGGACAGATTCCTACGAGCAGTACTTC
-	TRBV29-1	-	TRBJ2-1	CSVEVGREQFF	TGCAGCGTTGAAGTGGGCAGGGAGCAGTTCTTC
-	TRBV6-5	-	TRBJ2-7	CASSYYGGSYEQYF	TGTGCCAGCAGTTACTACGGGGGCTCCTACGAGCAGTACTTC
TRBD1	TRBV27	-	TRBJ1-5	CASRMVGQGANQPQHF	TGTGCCAGCAGGATGGTGGGACAGGGGGCGAATCAGCCCCAGCATTTT
-	TRBV27	-	TRBJ2-1	CASTQPGSTVDEQFF	TGTGCCAGCACTCAGCCGGGGTCGACGGTCGATGAGCAGTTCTTC
TRBD2	TRBV18	-	TRBJ2-1	CASSPGGLLSYNEQFF	TGTGCCAGCTCACCGGGGGGACTACTCTCCTACAATGAGCAGTTCTTC
-	TRBV7-6	-	TRBJ1-2	CASSPGEVWAGYTF	TGTGCCAGCAGCCCGGGAGAGGTGTGGGCGGGCTACACCTTC
-	TRBV6-1	-	TRBJ2-7	CASTGFQGSSYEQYF	TGTGCCAGCACTGGGTTTCAGGGATCCTCCTACGAGCAGTACTTC
TRBD1	TRBV28	-	TRBJ2-6	CASRYRGLGRGANVLTF	TGTGCCAGCAGATACAGGGGGCTCGGCAGAGGGGCCAACGTCCTGACTTTC
TRBD2	TRBV25-1	-	TRBJ2-7	CASSESGIGQYF	TGTGCCAGCAGTGAGAGCGGGATAGGGCAGTACTTC
-	TRBV5-1	once	TRBJ1-5	CASSRSVGDSNQPQHF	TGCGCCAGCAGCCGTTCCGTGGGAGATAGCAATCAGCCCCAGCATTTT
TRBD2	TRBV27	-	TRBJ2-1	CASSSPSGTSGYNEQFF	TGTGCCAGCAGTTCCCCCTCCGGGACTAGCGGCTACAATGAGCAGTTCTTC
-	TRBV6-6	once	TRBJ2-1	CASSYSTRQPYNEQFF	TGTGCCAGCAGTTACTCGACGAGACAGCCTTACAATGAGCAGTTCTTC
-	TRBV5-6	-	TRBJ1-4	CASSLRLTGSRGEKLFF	TGTGCCAGCAGCTTACGGTTAACGGGAAGCCGTGGTGAAAAACTGTTTTTT
TRBD2	TRBV5-1	-	TRBJ2-3	CASSLGSLAGGGDTQYF	TGCGCCAGCAGCTTGGGGAGTTTGGCGGGAGGAGGAGATACGCAGTATTTT
-	TRBV7-2	once	TRBJ2-2	CASSLVVAGELFF	TGTGCCAGCAGCTTAGTAGTGGCCGGGGAGCTGTTTTTT
-	TRBV10-2	-	TRBJ1-2	CASSESPAVYGYTF	TGCGCCAGCAGTGAGTCACCGGCTGTCTATGGCTACACCTTC
-	TRBV5-4	-	TRBJ1-1	CASSRRTAEAFF	TGTGCCAGCAGTAGAAGGACGGCCGAAGCTTTCTTT
TRBD2	TRBV11-2	-	TRBJ2-7	CASSPRPTSGRNYEQYF	TGTGCCAGCAGCCCGCGGCCCACTAGCGGGAGGAACTACGAGCAGTACTTC
TRBD2	TRBV5-1	once	TRBJ2-7	CASSWGDSGRTFPEQYF	TGCGCCAGCAGCTGGGGGGATAGCGGGAGAACCTTCCCCGAGCAGTACTTC
TRBD2	TRBV10-3	-	TRBJ2-3	CAISGSGAKRDTQYF	TGTGCCATCAGTGGTAGCGGGGCGAAGAGAGATACGCAGTATTTT
-	TRBV7-3	-	TRBJ2-3	CASSTNLASTDTQYF	TGTGCCAGCAGCACTAATTTGGCTAGCACAGATACGCAGTATTTT
-	TRBV7-9	-	TRBJ1-2	CASSLVGYGYTF	TGTGCCAGCAGCTTAGTCGGGTATGGCTACACCTTC
TRBD2	TRBV5-4	-	TRBJ2-7	CASSGAGTSENYEQYF	TGTGCCAGCAGCGGAGCCGGGACTAGCGAAAACTACGAGCAGTACTTC
-	TRBV7-2	-	TRBJ2-3	CASSASTDTQYF	TGTGCCAGCAGCGCAAGCACAGATACGCAGTATTTT
TRBD2	TRBV6-5	once	TRBJ2-7	CASRGGLLQSYEQYF	TGTGCCAGCAGGGGAGGGTTGTTACAGTCCTACGAGCAGTACTTC
-	TRBV5-4	-	TRBJ2-1	CASSRLGYNEQFF	TGTGCCAGCAGCCGCCTGGGGTACAATGAGCAGTTCTTC
TRBD2	TRBV4-1	-	TRBJ2-7	CASSQDGASGRFNEQYF	TGCGCCAGCAGCCAAGATGGAGCTAGCGGGAGGTTCAACGAGCAGTACTTC
-	TRBV11-2	once	TRBJ1-5	CASSLGGEQPQHF	TGTGCCAGCAGCTTAGGAGGGGAACAGCCCCAGCATTTT
-	TRBV11-3	-	TRBJ2-1	CASSHLNRSSYNEQFF	TGTGCCAGCAGCCATCTCAACAGGAGCTCCTACAATGAGCAGTTCTTC
-	TRBV5-5	-	TRBJ2-5	CASSLEVGMETQYF	TGTGCCAGCAGCTTGGAGGTGGGAATGGAGACCCAGTACTTC
-	TRBV6-5	-	TRBJ2-7	CASSYLPGTERGEQYF	TGTGCCAGCAGTTACTTGCCCGGGACGGAAAGGGGCGAGCAGTACTTC
TRBD2	TRBV10-3	-	TRBJ2-1	CAISGLAGGLSYNEQFF	TGTGCCATCAGTGGACTAGCGGGAGGCCTATCCTACAATGAGCAGTTCTTC
-	TRBV28	-	TRBJ2-7	CASSPVLTYEQYF	TGTGCCAGCAGTCCAGTACTTACCTACGAGCAGTACTTC
-	TRBV29-1	-	TRBJ2-5	CSPVVRETQYF	TGCAGCCCAGTTGTACGAGAGACCCAGTACTTC
-	TRBV28	-	TRBJ1-3	CASSRTGSGNTIYF	TGTGCCAGCAGCAGAACAGGCTCTGGAAACACCATATATTTT
TRBD1	TRBV11-2	-	TRBJ2-7	CASRLAGTGSYEQYF	TGTGCCAGCAGACTTGCCGGGACAGGGTCCTACGAGCAGTACTTC
TRBD1	TRBV18	-	TRBJ1-1	CASSSRTGMNTEAFF	TGTGCCAGCTCATCTCGGACAGGCATGAACACTGAAGCTTTCTTT